This TCR beta chain was retrieved from a study of blood T cell repertoires in COVID-19. Study summary: PBMCs, B-cell-depleted T cells, or T cells were the source of the cDNA or gDNA that made up the material.

Produced via immunoSEQ multiplex PCR; TCRdb's table is partial and in-frame only. The repertoire holds some 670,000 clones, about 90% seen once, with over 0.2% in the top ten. The V gene's germline CDR1 is KGHSH and CDR2 LQKENI. This CDR3 spans 14 amino acids. The V gene end was trimmed by 3 bases and the J gene end by 7 bases; junction bases not matched to a gene: 4. In regard to this clone: The same CDR3 is also encoded by other DNA sequences in this sample.

Sequenced sample: peripheral blood. This sequence originates from a woman aged 18-30 years with acute or convalescent COVID-19. V usage is TRBV18 and J usage is TRBJ1-2, with 11 bases identical to TRBD1. CDR3 loop: CASSPGQGAGGYTF. The CDR3 nucleotides are TGTGCCAGCTCACCCGGACAGGGGGCGGGTGGCTACACCTTC. Combining the CDR3 with reference TRBV18 and TRBJ1-2 gives the whole variable domain NAGVMQNPRHLVRRRGQEARLRCSPMKGHSHVYWYRQLPEEGLKFMVYLQKENIIDESGMPKERFSAEFPKEGPSILRIQQVVRGDSAAYFCASSPGQGAGGYTFGSGTRLTVV.